One and the same sample provided the 27 T cell receptor beta chains below, sequenced in a study of blood T cells in healthy people across ages. The authors ran a second PCR of roughly 6 to 11 cycles using a sample-barcoded 5' primer and a J-beta primer mix. Via MiXCR, TCRdb re-called the 5' RACE reads, giving one row per CDR3 protein. The sample yields around 1.5 million distinct CDR3 sequences, around 39% seen once. The sample consisted of blood. These receptors were obtained from a woman under 30 in good health.

This chain joins TRBV2 and TRBJ2-5; D is perhaps TRBD2 (5 bases). V shed 11 bases and J shed 5 bases, with 18 bases lying between them. Looked up from germline, CDR1 is SNHLY and CDR2 is FYNNEI. This CDR3 region has 13 residues. The CDR3, as DNA: TGTGCCGTCTCCCGGGAACCCGGGGAGACCCAGTACTTC. Protein sequence: CAVSREPGETQYF.

This clonotype appeared a few times. The chain combines TRBV29-1 with TRBJ1-5; D not resolved. This CDR3 comprises 13 residues. Deletions cut 3 bases from V and 6 bases from J, with 12 bases between. CDR1 and CDR2 (germline): SQVTM, ANQGSEA. CDR3 bases: TGCAGCGTTGATAAAGGGATGGGTCAGCCCCAGCATTTT. It is translated as CSVDKGMGQPQHF.

V usage is TRBV6-6 and J usage is TRBJ2-4; possibly TRBD1 or TRBD2 for D (5 bases each). CDR1 is MNHNY and CDR2 is SVGAGI in the germline V gene (reference sequence). This CDR3 comprises 13 residues. Trimming took off 5 bases at V and 9 bases at J, with 14 bases between the two ends. CDR3: CASSGDPTGIQYF. CDR3 nucleotide sequence: TGTGCCAGCAGTGGGGACCCGACGGGCATTCAGTACTTC.

The V gene is TRBV7-9, the J gene TRBJ1-4; the match to TRBD1 covers 7 bases. Germline V gene lookup returns CDR1 SEHNR and CDR2 FQNEAQ (reference sequence). CDR3 length: 16 residues. J gave up 2 bases and V 5 bases, and 8 bases lay outside the gene matches. The CDR3 here is CASSPGRGLTNEKLFF. DNA of the CDR3: TGTGCCAGCAGCCCCGGTAGGGGGCTGACTAATGAAAAACTGTTTTTT. Full variable domain (missing parts from reference TRBV7-9 and TRBJ1-4): DTGVSQNPRHKITKRGQNVTFRCDPISEHNRLYWYRQTLGQGPEFLTYFQNEAQLEKSRLLSDRFSAERPKGSFSTLEIQRTEQGDSAMYLCASSPGRGLTNEKLFFGSGTQLSVL.

This clonotype was seen a handful of times. V is TRBV5-1 and J is TRBJ2-3; 10 bases are shared with TRBD2. The J segment lost 3 bases and the V segment lost 3 bases, leaving 7 bases of the junction unmatched. The CDR3 has 16 residues. The germline V gene encodes CDR1 SGHRS and CDR2 YFSETQ. CDR3 protein: CASSSTPGLATDTQYF. CDR3 nucleotides: TGCGCCAGCAGCTCTACTCCGGGACTAGCGACAGATACGCAGTATTTT.

This chain connects TRBV6-5 to TRBJ2-1; TRBD2 is a possible D gene (5 bases). Germline V gene sequence: CDR1 MNHEY, CDR2 SVGAGI. The CDR3 has 11 amino acids. V lost 6 bases, J lost 11 bases, and 11 bases lay in between. Here the CDR3 DNA reads TGTGCCAGCAGAGAAAAGCGGAAGCAGTTCTTC. Protein sequence: CASREKRKQFF.

This clonotype was observed once. This chain joins TRBV3-1 and TRBJ1-4, with D hard to call. The CDR3 spans 14 residues. Germline CDR1 and CDR2: LGHDT and YNNKEL (reference sequence). V was clipped by 0 bases and J by 11 bases, with 13 bases between them. The CDR3 DNA reads as TGTGCCAGCAGCCAAGATCGAAAGGGTGAGAAACTGTTTTTT. Translating it yields CASSQDRKGEKLFF.

The CDR3 loop is CASSSPSDRAQETQYF. The CDR3 coding sequence is TGTGCCAGCAGCTCCCCCTCGGACAGGGCCCAAGAGACCCAGTACTTC. V usage is TRBV5-6 and J usage is TRBJ2-5; 8 bases fit TRBD1. The CDR3 sequence is 16 residues long. Germline lookup yields CDR1 SGHDT and CDR2 YYEEEE. The junction had 8 bases not matched to a gene; V was cut back by 3 bases and J by 1 base.

This rearrangement joins TRBV18 to TRBJ1-2, with 8 bases lining up with TRBD1. Losses at the gene ends were 3 bases for V and 5 bases for J; bases not matched to a gene: 11. CDR1 and CDR2 (germline): KGHSH, LQKENI. There are 16 residues in the CDR3. CDR3 sequence (DNA): TGTGCCAGCTCACCTCGGACAGGGCCTTTCTCATATGGCTACACCTTC. Translation: CASSPRTGPFSYGYTF.

The table lists this clonotype with a few counts. This chain joins TRBV20-1 and TRBJ1-5; no definite D call. Germline V gene lookup returns CDR1 DFQATT and CDR2 SNEGSKA (reference sequence). The CDR3 contains 14 residues. V was clipped by 6 bases and J by 0 bases, with 12 bases between them. The CDR3 coding sequence is TGCAGTGCCACGTCGGGCTCTAGCAATCAGCCCCAGCATTTT. Protein product: CSATSGSSNQPQHF.

The gene calls are TRBV11-2 and TRBJ1-1, with 7 bases aligning to TRBD1. Germline CDR1 is SGHAT and CDR2 is FQNNGV. The CDR3 runs 11 residues. The trim removed 6 bases at V and 11 bases at J, leaving 6 bases unmatched. The CDR3: CASSGGGRAFF. CDR3 bases: TGTGCCAGCAGTGGAGGGGGCCGGGCTTTCTTT.

The table lists this clonotype with a few counts. The chain recombines TRBV5-1 with TRBJ2-7; 9 bases agree with TRBD1. The CDR3 sequence is 15 residues long. With V trimmed by 5 bases and J by 3 bases, 9 bases remained unmatched. The germline V gene encodes CDR1 SGHRS and CDR2 YFSETQ. The CDR3 coding sequence is TGCGCCAGCAGAGAGGCCGGGACAGGGAGCTACGAGCAGTACTTC. Translating it yields CASREAGTGSYEQYF.

V is TRBV6-6 and J is TRBJ2-7; 8 bases fit TRBD1. CDR1 MNHNY and CDR2 SVGAGI come from the germline V gene (reference sequence). After removal of 4 bases from V and 5 bases from J, the junction contained 10 bases not matched to a gene. This CDR3 has 15 amino acids. CDR3 sequence (DNA): TGTGCCAGCAGTTTAGACCAGACAGGGGACGACGAGCAGTACTTC. Translating gives CASSLDQTGDDEQYF.

This clonotype was picked up a small number of times. The rearrangement links TRBV28 to TRBJ2-3; TRBD1 aligns across 7 bases. Germline lookup yields CDR1 MDHEN and CDR2 SYDVKM. J lost 0 bases, V lost 4 bases, and 13 bases had no gene match. The CDR3 is 18 amino acids. CDR3: CASSSPIYDRVSTDTQYF. The CDR3 DNA sequence: TGTGCCAGCAGTTCTCCCATATACGACAGGGTCAGCACAGATACGCAGTATTTT. Complete variable domain (other parts from reference TRBV28 and TRBJ2-3): DVKVTQSSRYLVKRTGEKVFLECVQDMDHENMFWYRQDPGLGLRLIYFSYDVKMKEKGDIPEGYSVSREKKERFSLILESASTNQTSMYLCASSSPIYDRVSTDTQYFGPGTRLTVL.

This clonotype was observed at least ten times. The chain has TRBV6-5 and TRBJ2-7; weak D call: TRBD1 (5 bases). Per germline, CDR1 MNHEY and CDR2 SVGAGI. The V end lost 2 bases, the J end lost 1 base, and 6 bases lay between the germline ends. CDR3 length equals 13 residues. CDR3 DNA: TGTGCCAGCAGTTACGGACATTCCTACGAGCAGTACTTC. Amino acids: CASSYGHSYEQYF.

This chain links TRBV7-9 with TRBJ2-1; weak D call: TRBD2 (5 bases). This CDR3 has 19 residues. Per germline, CDR1 SEHNR and CDR2 FQNEAQ (reference sequence). V shed 5 bases and J shed 3 bases, with 26 bases lying between them. This CDR3 is CASSPRAGSALINYNEQFF. In DNA, the CDR3 is TGTGCCAGCAGCCCCCGCGCGGGCAGCGCCCTCATAAACTACAATGAGCAGTTCTTC.

This clonotype has more than one count but fewer than ten. This sequence joins TRBV3-1 and TRBJ1-1, with D unclear. V dropped 1 base and J dropped 0 bases, with 15 bases sitting between them. The CDR3 has 17 amino acids. From germline, CDR1 is LGHDT and CDR2 YNNKEL (reference sequence). The CDR3 sequence: CASSQGLMGSLNTEAFF. The DNA for the CDR3 is TGTGCCAGCAGCCAAGGGTTGATGGGGAGCCTGAACACTGAAGCTTTCTTT. Based on the CDR3 plus reference TRBV3-1 and TRBJ1-1, the full variable domain is DTAVSQTPKYLVTQMGNDKSIKCEQNLGHDTMYWYKQDSKKFLKIMFSYNNKELIINETVPNRFSPKSPDKAHLNLHINSLELGDSAVYFCASSQGLMGSLNTEAFFGQGTRLTVV.

This clonotype was picked up a small number of times. The chain combines TRBV3-1 with TRBJ2-7; possibly TRBD2 for D (6 bases). Trimming took off 6 bases at V and 6 bases at J, with 15 bases between the two ends. CDR3 length: 13 amino acids. The germline V gene has CDR1 LGHDT and CDR2 YNNKEL (reference sequence). CDR3 in amino acids: CASSQLGGSEQYF. The CDR3 bases are TGTGCCAGCAGTCAACTGGGAGGATCCGAGCAGTACTTC.

The chain recombines TRBV6-1 with TRBJ2-1, with D tentatively TRBD1 (5 bases). The CDR3 covers 16 residues. Per the germline V gene, CDR1 is MNHNS and CDR2 is SASEGT. V lost 7 bases and J lost 2, with 18 bases in between. CDR3 loop: CASNSRPGQAYNEQFF. In DNA form, the CDR3 reads TGTGCCAGCAACTCCCGTCCAGGACAAGCCTACAATGAGCAGTTCTTC.

The chain uses TRBV9 and TRBJ1-1; D gene ambiguous. CDR3 length: 13 residues. The ends were cut back, 2 bases at V and 0 bases at J, with 5 bases in the middle. Germline lookup yields CDR1 SGDLS and CDR2 YYNGEE. Here the CDR3 reads CASSVPLNTEAFF. Written as DNA, the CDR3 is TGTGCCAGCAGCGTCCCCTTGAACACTGAAGCTTTCTTT.

This sequence joins TRBV2 and TRBJ2-1; perhaps TRBD1 as D (6 bases). Trimming took 6 bases from V and 4 from J, leaving 13 bases between them. Germline CDR1 SNHLY, CDR2 FYNNEI. CDR3 size: 14 residues. The CDR3 is CASRDRLVYNEQFF. The CDR3 nucleotides read TGTGCCAGCAGAGACAGGCTCGTTTACAATGAGCAGTTCTTC.

DNA for the CDR3: TGTGCCAGCAGCCAACCACTAGGAGCGGGAGTCTCCTACGAGCAGTACTTC. Translated: CASSQPLGAGVSYEQYF. This chain joins TRBV3-1 and TRBJ2-7; TRBD2 matches at 8 bases. This CDR3 has 17 residues. Unmatched junction bases numbered 9, after V lost 2 bases and J lost 0 bases. CDR1 is LGHDT and CDR2 is YNNKEL in the germline V gene (reference sequence).

This clonotype was counted between two and nine times. The genes are TRBV7-3 and TRBJ2-1; TRBD1 might be the D (5 bases). Germline CDR1 and CDR2: SGHTA and FQGTGA. The CDR3 runs 16 residues. Trimming left V 5 bases short and J 2 bases short, with 16 bases between. CDR3 nucleotides: TGTGCCAGCAGCCCAGGTGGGGCCGAACCCTACAATGAGCAGTTCTTC. The encoded protein is CASSPGGAEPYNEQFF.

The CDR3 loop is CSASRDRGQPQHF. DNA of the CDR3: TGCAGTGCTAGCCGGGACAGGGGTCAGCCCCAGCATTTT. The chain links TRBV20-1 to TRBJ1-5, with TRBD1 matching 10 bases. Germline V CDR1 and CDR2: DFQATT, SNEGSKA (reference sequence). The CDR3 runs to 13 residues. Trimming at V came to 3 bases and at J to 6 bases, leaving 2 bases not matched to a gene.

The chain employs TRBV4-2 and TRBJ2-1; D not certain. The better agreement between TRBJ2-7 and the DNA end casts doubt on the J call. The CDR3 has 16 residues. CDR1 and CDR2 (germline): LGHNA, YNFKEQ. CDR3 DNA: TGTGCCAGCAGCCAAGATATGAGCAGCTCCTACAATGAGCAGTACTTC. Translating gives CASSQDMSSSYNEQYF.

The V and J genes are TRBV2 and TRBJ2-3; 10 positions agree with TRBD2. After removal of 11 bases from V and 5 bases from J, the junction contained 10 bases not matched to a gene. The V gene's germline CDR1 is SNHLY and CDR2 FYNNEI. The CDR3 is 14 amino acids. The CDR3 DNA sequence: TGTGCCTGCGCATGGCTAGCGGGAGAAGATACGCAGTATTTT. This translates into CACAWLAGEDTQYF.

The table lists this clonotype with a few counts. V usage is TRBV30 and J usage is TRBJ2-3, with TRBD1 matching 8 bases. Germline CDR1 GTSNPN, CDR2 SVGIG (reference sequence). This CDR3 has 13 residues. V trimming: 6 bases; J trimming: 2 bases; junction bases outside the gene matches: 4. CDR3 DNA: TGTGCCTGTCAGGACAGGGCCACAGATACGCAGTATTTT. Amino acids: CACQDRATDTQYF.